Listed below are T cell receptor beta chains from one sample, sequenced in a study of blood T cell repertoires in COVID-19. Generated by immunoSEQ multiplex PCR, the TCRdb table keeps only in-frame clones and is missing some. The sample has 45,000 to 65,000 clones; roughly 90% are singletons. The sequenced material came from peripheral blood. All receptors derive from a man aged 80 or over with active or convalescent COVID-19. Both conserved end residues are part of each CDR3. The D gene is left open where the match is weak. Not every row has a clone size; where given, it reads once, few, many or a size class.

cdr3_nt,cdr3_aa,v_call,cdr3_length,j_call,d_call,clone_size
TGTGCCAGCAGTGCCTATACTAGTTCACACACCGGGGAGCTGTTTTTT,CASSAYTSSHTGELFF,TRBV6-4,16,TRBJ2-2,-,-
TGTGCCAGCTCACGCGACAGAGACAATGAAAAACTGTTTTTT,CASSRDRDNEKLFF,TRBV18,14,TRBJ1-4,-,-
TGCGCCAGCAGCCCATCTAGATCCACAGATACGCAGTATTTT,CASSPSRSTDTQYF,TRBV5-1,14,TRBJ2-3,-,-
TGTGCCAGCAGTGATGGGGGACAGGGGAATAGCTACGAGCAGTACTTC,CASSDGGQGNSYEQYF,TRBV6-1,16,TRBJ2-7,TRBD1,few
TGTGCCAGCAGCTGGGGACAGGGGGACACAGATACGCAGTATTTT,CASSWGQGDTDTQYF,TRBV7-9,15,TRBJ2-3,TRBD1,-
TGTGCCAGCAGTGCAGATAGCAATCAGCCCCAGCATTTT,CASSADSNQPQHF,TRBV2,13,TRBJ1-5,-,-
TGTGCCGATGGACGGCCGGGGGTTAACACCGGGGAGCTGTTTTTT,CADGRPGVNTGELFF,TRBV19,15,TRBJ2-2,-,once
TGTGCCAGCTCGCTAACTAGAGACGAGACCCAGTACTTC,CASSLTRDETQYF,TRBV18,13,TRBJ2-5,-,-
TGTGCCAGCAGCAAAAAGGGGGACGGTTGGGGCAATGAGCAGTTCTTC,CASSKKGDGWGNEQFF,TRBV21-1,16,TRBJ2-1,-,-
TGTGCCAGCAGCTACACAGGGGGGGCCTACGAGCAGTACTTC,CASSYTGGAYEQYF,TRBV7-9,14,TRBJ2-7,-,-
TGTGCCAGTGACTACTGGACTTCCTACAATGAGCAGTTCTTC,CASDYWTSYNEQFF,TRBV2,14,TRBJ2-1,-,-
TGTGCCAGCAGCCCTTGGACAGGCCCGGACTCTGGGGCCAACGTCCTGACTTTC,CASSPWTGPDSGANVLTF,TRBV7-2,18,TRBJ2-6,TRBD1,once
TGTGCCAGCATAGGGGCCAATCAGCCCCAGCATTTT,CASIGANQPQHF,TRBV28,12,TRBJ1-5,-,-
TGTGCCATCAGGGTAGCGGGAGGGCAAGAGACCCAGTACTTC,CAIRVAGGQETQYF,TRBV10-3,14,TRBJ2-5,TRBD2,-
TGTGCCAGCAGCCTTACAGGGCTCGCTAACTATGGCTACACCTTC,CASSLTGLANYGYTF,TRBV6-5,15,TRBJ1-2,-,-
TGTGCCAGCAGTTTAGACAGGAACACCGGGGAGCTGTTTTTT,CASSLDRNTGELFF,TRBV6-5,14,TRBJ2-2,-,-
TGTGCCAGCTCACTGGGACAGAGCACAGATACGCAGTATTTT,CASSLGQSTDTQYF,TRBV18,14,TRBJ2-3,TRBD1,once
TGCGCCAGCAGCTTGGGCCCCGCGGGGGCTTCCTCGGGTGGAAACACCATATATTTT,CASSLGPAGASSGGNTIYF,TRBV5-1,19,TRBJ1-3,-,-
TGTGCCAGCAGTGTCGGACTAGCGGGGAACACAGATACGCAGTATTTT,CASSVGLAGNTDTQYF,TRBV2,16,TRBJ2-3,TRBD2,-
TGCGCCAGCAGCAGCCTACCGGGACAGGGGGCCGAGCAGTACTTC,CASSSLPGQGAEQYF,TRBV5-1,15,TRBJ2-7,TRBD1,-
TGTGCCACCAGCAGGGACAGGGGGCGCTACGAGCAGTACTTC,CATSRDRGRYEQYF,TRBV15,14,TRBJ2-7,TRBD1,-
TGTGCCAGTAGTATATCTCAGACTCGTTTGGAGACCCAGTACTTC,CASSISQTRLETQYF,TRBV19,15,TRBJ2-5,-,-
TGTGCCAGCAGCCTCGACAGGGCGGTCGGGGAGCTGTTTTTT,CASSLDRAVGELFF,TRBV11-2,14,TRBJ2-2,TRBD1,-
TGTGCCAGTAGCGGGAAGGAGAGGAATGAGCAGTTCTTC,CASSGKERNEQFF,TRBV6-5,13,TRBJ2-1,TRBD2,-
TGTGCCACGCGGACTAGCGGGTCCTACGAGCAGTACTTC,CATRTSGSYEQYF,TRBV28,13,TRBJ2-7,TRBD2,once
TGTGCCAGCAGCCCCGGGACAGGGGGCGGGGAGCTGTTTTTT,CASSPGTGGGELFF,TRBV11-2,14,TRBJ2-2,TRBD1,-
TGTGCCAGCAGTGGGGGGGGGAGGAATCAGCCCCAGCATTTT,CASSGGGRNQPQHF,TRBV2,14,TRBJ1-5,-,-
TGCGCCAGCAGTGAGTCGAAAGCGACTAGCGCCGGGGAGCTGTTTTTT,CASSESKATSAGELFF,TRBV10-1,16,TRBJ2-2,TRBD2,-
TGTGCCAGCAGCTTGGGCAGACAGAACACCGGGGAGCTGTTTTTT,CASSLGRQNTGELFF,TRBV11-3,15,TRBJ2-2,-,-
TGTGCCTGGAGTCCTCGGGGAGGGAGGGTCATGAACACTGAAGCTTTCTTT,CAWSPRGGRVMNTEAFF,TRBV30,17,TRBJ1-1,-,-
TGTGCCAGCAGCCGTAATGTAGGGGAGAACACTGAAGCTTTCTTT,CASSRNVGENTEAFF,TRBV7-6,15,TRBJ1-1,-,-
TGTGCCAGTAGGTTTACTAATAGCAATCAGCCCCAGCATTTT,CASRFTNSNQPQHF,TRBV19,14,TRBJ1-5,-,-
TGTGCCTGGAGCGCCGGGACTGAGGTTCTCTACGAGCAGTACTTC,CAWSAGTEVLYEQYF,TRBV30,15,TRBJ2-7,-,-
TGTGCCACCAGTGACTCTAGCGGGGGTGTGGCAGATACGCAGTATTTT,CATSDSSGGVADTQYF,TRBV24-1,16,TRBJ2-3,TRBD2,-
TGCGCCAGCAGCTTGGTCGGGGGGCCCTATAATTCACCCCTCCACTTT,CASSLVGGPYNSPLHF,TRBV5-1,16,TRBJ1-6,-,-
TGTGCCAGCTCACCACGGGGACTAGAACCGGGGACCGGGGAGCTGTTTTTT,CASSPRGLEPGTGELFF,TRBV18,17,TRBJ2-2,TRBD2,-